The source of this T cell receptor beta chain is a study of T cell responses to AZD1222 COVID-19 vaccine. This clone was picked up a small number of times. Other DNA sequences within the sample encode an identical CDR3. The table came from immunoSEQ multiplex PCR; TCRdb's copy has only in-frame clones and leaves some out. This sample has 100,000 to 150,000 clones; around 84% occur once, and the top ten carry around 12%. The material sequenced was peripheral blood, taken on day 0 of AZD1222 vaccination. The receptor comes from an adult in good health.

The CDR3 DNA reads TGCGCCAGCAGCACCGGACAGGAGCAGTACTTC. Protein: CASSTGQEQYF. V is TRBV5-1 and J is TRBJ2-7; D perhaps matches TRBD1 (6 bases). Trimming removed 4 bases at V and 7 bases at J, with 9 bases between. CDR3 length equals 11 residues. CDR1 and CDR2 (germline): SGHRS, YFSETQ.